The entry that follows covers one TCR beta chain sequence. The antigen this receptor binds is unknown. No per-base quality is available; no much larger clone lies one base away. This sample stems from a study of cytomegalovirus exposure and HLA in healthy donors (dated by TCRdb to 2016 to 2017). Regarding the study in general: An earlier analysis of several hundred of the donors reported 276 Gb of sequence data and 117 million unique TCR beta sequences obtained from approximately 180 million T cells. Approximately 310 gigabases of sequencing data and 75 million to 85 million unique TCR sequences made up an early release that covered 640 HLA-typed donors. Among the roughly 390 genotyped donors, around 79% belonged to the genetic ancestry cluster associated with self-reported Caucasian donors. The study was designed to test whether signatures of past pathogen exposure could be identified by cataloging public T cell receptors. The T cell repertoires of several hundred subjects were profiled by immunosequencing and related to cytomegalovirus serostatus. Along with the approximately 700-subject first cohort, a separate validation cohort of 120 different subjects was used. To predict cytomegalovirus infection status, the study brought together high-throughput TCR immunosequencing, statistical association of individual TCRs with disease status, and machine learning. A later analysis re-examined previously published TCR beta repertoires from about 670 donors and added high-resolution HLA genotyping to investigate patterns of TCR occurrence. The later analysis used no new phenotypic data to find candidate immune exposures, relying instead on TCR beta sequences and their occurrence across donors. An earlier analysis of 587 of the donors used high-throughput TCR beta sequencing to judge whether each TCR beta V gene segment behaved as functional or pseudogenic. Alongside the repertoire data, information on donor age, sex, ethnicity and CMV serostatus was compiled. In a later genetic analysis, genome-wide SNP genotypes for about 55% of the roughly 700 donors were used, and that subset was treated as a discovery cohort. All discovery cohort repertoires had been generated using a single sequencing platform. Both class I and class II loci were covered by HLA typing, at four-digit resolution. Typing coverage varied by locus: about 620-630 donors for A, B, C, DRB1 and DQB1; approximately 560 for DQA1; around 570 for DPA1; 400 to 480 for DPB1. Because of strong linkage in the cohort, roughly 5 DR-DQ haplotypes were treated as single units for association and clustering. On average, roughly 240,000 unique TCR beta nucleotide sequences were sequenced per donor among 398 genotyped donors of the cohort, with 15% to 20% of those sequences being non-productive.

The full study reports these points: In a later analysis, most CMV-associated TCR beta chains were found to appear HLA-restricted, with HLA associations seemingly driven largely by CMV exposure. A group of highly shared sequence variants was considered likely to be a technical artifact of the sequencing pipeline. Compared with the roughly 670-donor mean, donors in an Asian-associated ancestry cluster had fewer N-insertions in productive TCRs, according to a later genetic analysis. Linkage disequilibrium might explain the correlated functional status among segregating V segments, but an unknown experimental factor could not be ruled out. The cohort was sequenced for TCR beta chains only, and without alpha or paired-chain data the features that could be detected were limited. The authors suggested that the approach could potentially be generalized to other disease states and immunological phenotypes. Several of the top co-occurrence clusters appeared to be linked to parvovirus B19, influenza, CMV and Epstein-Barr virus, according to a later analysis. In a later analysis, HLA-associated TCR beta chains were found to be more clonally expanded and to have lower generation probabilities than equally common non-associated chains. Assigning TCR associations to individual alleles was difficult when HLA alleles, especially DR and DQ, strongly co-occurred. Because counts were too low, about 17 rarely observed V segments, including chromosome 9 orphons, were excluded from the earlier analysis of roughly 580 of the donors. According to a later analysis, TCR association rates differed among HLA loci, with DRB1 alleles showing the most associated TCRs and HLA-C alleles showing the fewest. The 87-base-pair reads could not distinguish some IMGT-functional V segments, including TRBV6-2 and TRBV6-3, so those segments were excluded. A later genetic analysis associated a missense DCLRE1C variant with V-gene and J-gene trimming of TCR beta chains, and an independent cohort replicated the association. HLA typing was unavailable for some donors at each locus, so association tests used only the typed subset. A later analysis associated some 17,000 TCR beta sequences with specific HLA alleles at a false discovery rate of 0.05. Sequencing depth was assumed to be roughly uniform across donors in the presence/absence analyses, though that assumption may not hold. The study listed over 150 TCR beta chains as associated with cytomegalovirus. Three of the identified cytomegalovirus-associated TCR beta chains were confirmed in vitro to be specific for cytomegalovirus antigens. The only immune exposure information available for the cohort was CMV serostatus. In an earlier analysis of 500 to 650 of the donors, most TCR beta V segments appeared in productive rearrangements about 90% or about 30% of the time, broadly matching IMGT annotations. A further reported finding was that TCR beta sequences accurately predicted the HLA-A and HLA-B alleles for most subjects in the first cohort. Across donors, most TCR sequences were observed very rarely, whereas some public TCRs were present in many individuals. Cytomegalovirus status was reported to be diagnosed by the classifier with high specificity and sensitivity in both the original and validation cohorts.

The receptor library was made with the immunoSEQ multiplex PCR assay. A mixture of 60 forward primers for TCR Vbeta segments and 13 reverse primers for TCR Jbeta segments was used in the multiplex PCR. Amplification of the CDR3 region of rearranged TCR beta genes was performed with a multiplex PCR assay on genomic DNA. On the Illumina HiSeq System, the amplified TCR beta libraries were sequenced as 87-base-pair reads. The study's own analysis went as follows. In a later analysis, tens of millions of unique TCR beta chains were counted across the 666 repertoires, and around 10 million of these chains were shared by at least two donors. Raw reads were error-corrected and collapsed into unique sequences with a nearest-neighbor algorithm that merged closely related sequences to remove PCR and sequencing errors. CDR3 sequences were aligned to IMGT reference sequences to assign V, D and J gene segments. Each retained sequence needed at least a six-nucleotide match to both a V gene segment and a J gene segment. A rearrangement counted as productive if the CDR3 had no stop codons and remained in frame with V and J, and every other rearrangement counted as non-productive. CDR3 was defined by IMGT convention, running from the second conserved V-encoded cysteine to the conserved J-encoded phenylalanine. Sequences without an unambiguous match to a single V gene segment were excluded from the earlier analysis of about 600 of the donors. An earlier analysis of several hundred of the donors called V segments functional above 56.7% productive rearrangements and segregating when the between-donor standard deviation exceeded 5%. To diagnose cytomegalovirus status from the catalog of TCR beta chain sequences, a statistical classification framework was built. In a later analysis, V and J genes were assigned by comparing TCR nucleotide sequences against IMGT/GENE-DB human TR gene sequences. Using the TCRdist pipeline, a later analysis assigned CDR3 sequences along with most-parsimonious VDJ recombination scenarios. A later analysis defined each TCR beta chain by its CDR3 amino acid sequence plus V-gene family, and excluded reads lacking a unique V-gene family. A later analysis removed 550 to 700 highly shared, low-generation-probability nucleotide sequences to deal with suspected cross-contamination and a sequencing artifact. A later analysis calculated a clonal expansion index for each public chain from normalized within-repertoire ranks of inferred template counts. In a later analysis, generation probabilities were computed using a VDJ recombination model fitted to out-of-frame rearrangements, and the results were checked against IGoR. In a later analysis, TCR-TCR, TCR-HLA and TCR-CMV co-occurrence was scored with hypergeometric tests, and a repertoire-size bias correction was applied to TCR pairs. To estimate false discovery rates, a later analysis permuted the HLA or CMV assignments 20 times. In a later analysis, co-occurring TCRs were grouped using DBSCAN, and TCRdist sequence similarity was added for clustering within HLA-allele-positive subsets. Repertoires with fewer than 30,000 or more than 120,000 public chains were left out of co-occurrence clustering, as were five repertoires with anomalous nucleotide sharing. TCRdb carries this immuneACCESS record with in-frame sequences only. Its versions omit some clonotypes, under half of them owing to an unresolved V gene in the studies checked, with the rest unexplained. Clone size and V and J calls were adopted from that table, with D and trimming inferred from the DNA. This sample gives about 130,000 clones in total; about two thirds of them show up just once. The top ten constitute approximately 2.9% of the sample.

In the germline V gene, CDR1 corresponds to SQVTM and CDR2 to ANQGSEA. The CDR3 has 14 amino acids, counting the end cysteine and phenylalanine. Just the 42-base CDR3 DNA is kept, in frame starting at base 1. V is reduced by 5 bases and J by 2 bases, leaving a spacing of 12 bases between them. The cohort was made up of 500 to 800 healthy bone marrow donors. All cohort members were sampled while nominally healthy, although unrecorded immune exposures were likely present. CMV serostatus was positive for 289 and negative for about 55% of the roughly 670 cohort members, and was not recorded for this donor. Each donor provided a peripheral blood sample, and peripheral blood mononuclear cells were used for TCR beta sequencing. Genomic DNA extraction from the blood cell samples was performed with the Qiagen DNeasy Blood Extraction Kit.

The source is a human donor in good health. The rearranged chain carries TRBV29-1 and TRBJ2-2; the D segment could be TRBD2, given 5 matching bases. The sequenced sample was PBMCs. The DNA sequence is as follows: TGCAGCGTTTACGGGAATACCAACACCGGGGAGCTGTTTTTT. This translates into CSVYGNTNTGELFF.